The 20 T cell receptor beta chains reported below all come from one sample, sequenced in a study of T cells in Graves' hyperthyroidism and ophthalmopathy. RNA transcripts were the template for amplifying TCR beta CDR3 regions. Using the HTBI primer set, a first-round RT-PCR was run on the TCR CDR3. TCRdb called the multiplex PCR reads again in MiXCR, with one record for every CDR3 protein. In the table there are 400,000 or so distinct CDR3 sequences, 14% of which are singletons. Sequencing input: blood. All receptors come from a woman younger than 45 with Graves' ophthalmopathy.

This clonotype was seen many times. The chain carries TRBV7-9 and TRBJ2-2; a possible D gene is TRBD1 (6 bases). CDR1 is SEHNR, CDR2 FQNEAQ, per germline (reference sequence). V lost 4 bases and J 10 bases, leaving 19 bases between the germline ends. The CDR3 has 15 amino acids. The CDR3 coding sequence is TGTGCCAGCAGCTCCGCAGGGGATCCCTTTCTGGAGCTGTTTTTT. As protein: CASSSAGDPFLELFF.

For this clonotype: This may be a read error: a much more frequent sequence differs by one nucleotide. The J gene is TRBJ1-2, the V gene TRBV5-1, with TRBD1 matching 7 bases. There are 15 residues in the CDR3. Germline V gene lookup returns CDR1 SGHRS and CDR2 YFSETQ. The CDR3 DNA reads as TGCGCCAGCAGCCCACGCGAGGGGGCGGGCTATGGCTACGCCTTC. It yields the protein CASSPREGAGYGYAF.

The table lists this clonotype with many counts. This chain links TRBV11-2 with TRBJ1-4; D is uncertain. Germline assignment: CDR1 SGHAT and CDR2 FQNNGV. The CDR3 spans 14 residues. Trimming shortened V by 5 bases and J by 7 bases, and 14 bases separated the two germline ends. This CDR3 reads CASSHQHRAEKLFF. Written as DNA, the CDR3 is TGTGCCAGCAGCCACCAACATAGGGCTGAAAAACTGTTTTTT. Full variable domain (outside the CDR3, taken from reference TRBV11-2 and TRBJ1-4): EAGVAQSPRYKIIEKRQSVAFWCNPISGHATLYWYQQILGQGPKLLIQFQNNGVVDDSQLPKDRFSAERLKGVDSTLKIQPAKLEDSAVYLCASSHQHRAEKLFFGSGTQLSVL.

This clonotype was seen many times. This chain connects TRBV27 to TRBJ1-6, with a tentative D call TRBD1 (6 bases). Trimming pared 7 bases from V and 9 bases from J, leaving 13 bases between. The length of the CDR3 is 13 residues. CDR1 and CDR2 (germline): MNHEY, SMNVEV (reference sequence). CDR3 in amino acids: CASKTGRSSPLHF. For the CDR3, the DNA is TGTGCCAGCAAAACAGGGCGTTCTTCACCCCTCCACTTT.

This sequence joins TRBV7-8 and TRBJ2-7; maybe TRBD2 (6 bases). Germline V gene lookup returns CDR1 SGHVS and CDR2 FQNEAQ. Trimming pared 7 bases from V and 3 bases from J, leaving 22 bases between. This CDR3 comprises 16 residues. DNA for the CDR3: TGTGCCAGCATCAAGAGAGCCGGGACTGGGCTCTACGAGCAGTACTTC. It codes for CASIKRAGTGLYEQYF.

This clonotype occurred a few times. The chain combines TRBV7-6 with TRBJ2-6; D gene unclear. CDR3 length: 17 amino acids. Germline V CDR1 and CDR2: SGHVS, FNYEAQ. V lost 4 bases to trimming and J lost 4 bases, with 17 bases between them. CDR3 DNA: TGTGCCAGCAGCTCCTTATCAGGCCTCCGAGGGGCCAACGTCCTGACTTTC. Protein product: CASSSLSGLRGANVLTF.

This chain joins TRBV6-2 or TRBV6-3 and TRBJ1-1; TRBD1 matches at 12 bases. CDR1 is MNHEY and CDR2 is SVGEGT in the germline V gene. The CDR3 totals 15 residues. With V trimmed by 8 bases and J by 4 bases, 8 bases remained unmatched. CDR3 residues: CASDPGTGGFTEAFF. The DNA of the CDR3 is TGTGCCAGCGATCCCGGGACAGGGGGCTTCACTGAAGCTTTCTTT.

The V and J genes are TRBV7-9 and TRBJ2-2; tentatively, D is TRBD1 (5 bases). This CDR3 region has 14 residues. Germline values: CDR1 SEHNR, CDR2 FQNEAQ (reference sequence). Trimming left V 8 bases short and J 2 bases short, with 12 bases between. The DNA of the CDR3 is TGTGCCAGCCAGGGCATCAAAAACACCGGGGAGCTGTTTTTT. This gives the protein CASQGIKNTGELFF.

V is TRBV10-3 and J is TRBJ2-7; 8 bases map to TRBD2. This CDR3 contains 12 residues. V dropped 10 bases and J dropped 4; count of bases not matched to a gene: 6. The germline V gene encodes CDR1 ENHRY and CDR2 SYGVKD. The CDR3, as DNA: TGTGCCACCGGACTAGCTGAATACGAGCAGTACTTC. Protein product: CATGLAEYEQYF.

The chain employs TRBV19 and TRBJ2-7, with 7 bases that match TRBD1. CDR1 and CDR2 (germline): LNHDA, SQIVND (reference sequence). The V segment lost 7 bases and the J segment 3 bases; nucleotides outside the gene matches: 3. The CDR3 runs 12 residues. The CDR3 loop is CASMDRHYEQYF. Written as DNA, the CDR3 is TGTGCCAGTATGGACAGGCACTACGAGCAGTACTTC. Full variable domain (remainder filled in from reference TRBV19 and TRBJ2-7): DGGITQSPKYLFRKEGQNVTLSCEQNLNHDAMYWYRQDPGQGLRLIYYSQIVNDFQKGDIAEGYSVSREKKESFPLTVTSAQKNPTAFYLCASMDRHYEQYFGPGTRLTVT.

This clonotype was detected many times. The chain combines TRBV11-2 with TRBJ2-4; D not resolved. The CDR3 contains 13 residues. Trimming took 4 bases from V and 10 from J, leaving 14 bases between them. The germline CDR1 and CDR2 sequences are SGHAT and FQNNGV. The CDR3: CASSSFVAQIQYF. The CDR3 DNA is TGTGCCAGCAGCTCTTTTGTGGCCCAGATTCAGTACTTC.

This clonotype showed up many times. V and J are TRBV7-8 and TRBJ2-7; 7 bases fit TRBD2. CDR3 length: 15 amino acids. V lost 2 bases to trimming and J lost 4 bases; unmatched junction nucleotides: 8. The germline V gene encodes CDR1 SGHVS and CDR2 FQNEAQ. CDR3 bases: TGTGCCAGCAGCTTAAGTAGCGGGCCTATTTACGAGCAGTACTTC. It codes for CASSLSSGPIYEQYF.

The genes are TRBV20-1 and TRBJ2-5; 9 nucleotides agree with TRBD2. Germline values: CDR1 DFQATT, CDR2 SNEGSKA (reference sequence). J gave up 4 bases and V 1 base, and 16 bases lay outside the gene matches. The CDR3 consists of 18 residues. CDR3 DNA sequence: TGCAGTGCTAGAGCCGGTCGGGCGGGGGGGGGCGGTGGAGAGACCCAGTACTTC. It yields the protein CSARAGRAGGGGGETQYF.

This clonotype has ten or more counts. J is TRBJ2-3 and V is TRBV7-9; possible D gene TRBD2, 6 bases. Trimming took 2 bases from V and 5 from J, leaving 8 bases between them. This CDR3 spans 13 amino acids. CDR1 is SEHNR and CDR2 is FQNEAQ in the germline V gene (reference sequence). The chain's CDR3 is CASSLYGGDTQYF. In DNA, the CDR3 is TGTGCCAGCAGCTTATACGGGGGAGATACGCAGTATTTT. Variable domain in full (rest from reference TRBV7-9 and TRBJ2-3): DTGVSQNPRHKITKRGQNVTFRCDPISEHNRLYWYRQTLGQGPEFLTYFQNEAQLEKSRLLSDRFSAERPKGSFSTLEIQRTEQGDSAMYLCASSLYGGDTQYFGPGTRLTVL.

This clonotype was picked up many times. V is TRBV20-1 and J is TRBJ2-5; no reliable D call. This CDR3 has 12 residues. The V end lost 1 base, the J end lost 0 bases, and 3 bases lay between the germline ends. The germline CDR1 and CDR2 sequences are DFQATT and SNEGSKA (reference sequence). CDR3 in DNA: TGCAGTGCTAGAGTGTACCAAGAGACCCAGTACTTC. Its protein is CSARVYQETQYF.

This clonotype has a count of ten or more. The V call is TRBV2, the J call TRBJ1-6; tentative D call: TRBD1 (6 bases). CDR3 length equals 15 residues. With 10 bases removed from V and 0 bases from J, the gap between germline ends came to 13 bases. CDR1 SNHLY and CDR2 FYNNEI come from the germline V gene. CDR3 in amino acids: CAIQEQGSYNSPLHF. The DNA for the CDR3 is TGTGCCATACAGGAACAGGGCTCCTATAATTCACCCCTCCACTTT.

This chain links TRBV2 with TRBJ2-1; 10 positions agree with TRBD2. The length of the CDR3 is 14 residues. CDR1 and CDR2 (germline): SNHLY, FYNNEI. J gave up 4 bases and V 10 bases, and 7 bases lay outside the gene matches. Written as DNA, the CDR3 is TGTGCCACATCCGGGACTAGCGTTTACAATGAGCAGTTCTTC. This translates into CATSGTSVYNEQFF.

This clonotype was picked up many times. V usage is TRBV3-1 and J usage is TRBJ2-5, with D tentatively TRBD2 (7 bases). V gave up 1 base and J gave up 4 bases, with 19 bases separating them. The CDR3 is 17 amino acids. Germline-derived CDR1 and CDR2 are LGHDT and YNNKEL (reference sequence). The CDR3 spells CASSQVLSAGEGETQYF. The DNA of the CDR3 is TGTGCCAGCAGCCAAGTTTTGTCGGCAGGGGAGGGAGAGACCCAGTACTTC.

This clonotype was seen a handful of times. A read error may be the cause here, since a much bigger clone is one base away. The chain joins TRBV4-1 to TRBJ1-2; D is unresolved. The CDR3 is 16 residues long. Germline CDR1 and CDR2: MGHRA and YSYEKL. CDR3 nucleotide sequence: TGCGCCAGCGGCCAAGATGGTCGGGGTAGAAACTATGGCTACACCTTC. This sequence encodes CASGQDGRGRNYGYTF.

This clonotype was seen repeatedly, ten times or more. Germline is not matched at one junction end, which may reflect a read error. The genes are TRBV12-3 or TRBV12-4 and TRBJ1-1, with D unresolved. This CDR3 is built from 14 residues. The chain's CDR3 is CASSFFRENTETFF. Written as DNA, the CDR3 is TGTGCCAGCAGTTTTTTTCGAGAGAACACTGAAACTTTCTTT.